These T cell receptor beta chains were read from a single sample in a study of blood T cell repertoires in COVID-19. The assay was immunoSEQ multiplex PCR, and TCRdb's table has in-frame clones only and misses some. The data contain 75,000 to 90,000 clones, roughly 78% of them seen just once; the ten biggest clones take up 36%. Sequences were obtained from peripheral blood. These receptors all stem from a man aged 60 to 75 with COVID-19, enrolled during active disease. Both conserved end residues are part of each CDR3. The D gene is left open where the match is weak. Clone size, where shown, is once, few, many, or a class for clones that have expanded.

j_gene: TRBJ2-7; abundance: -; d_gene: TRBD1; v_gene: TRBV6-5; CDR3nt: TGTGCCAGCAGTAGTCGACAGGGGAACTCCTACGAGCAGTACTTC; CDR3aa: CASSSRQGNSYEQYF
j_gene: TRBJ1-3; abundance: -; d_gene: TRBD1; v_gene: TRBV20-1; CDR3nt: TGCAGTGCTAGTCTCAACCGGGACAGGGGATTTCGCTCTGGAAACACCATATATTTT; CDR3aa: CSASLNRDRGFRSGNTIYF
j_gene: TRBJ2-3; abundance: few; d_gene: -; v_gene: TRBV10-3; CDR3nt: TGTGCCATCCGGAGGGAAACAGATACGCAGTATTTT; CDR3aa: CAIRRETDTQYF
j_gene: TRBJ1-5; abundance: -; d_gene: TRBD1; v_gene: TRBV2; CDR3nt: TGTGCCAGCAGTGTTGGCAGGGGGAATCAGCCCCAGCATTTT; CDR3aa: CASSVGRGNQPQHF
j_gene: TRBJ2-7; abundance: -; d_gene: -; v_gene: TRBV9; CDR3nt: TGTGCCAGCAGCGCGACAGGTTCCTACGAGCAGTACTTC; CDR3aa: CASSATGSYEQYF
j_gene: TRBJ2-2; abundance: -; d_gene: -; v_gene: TRBV5-1; CDR3nt: TGCGCCAGCAGGTCTCTAGTGGCCGCGAACACCGGGGAGCTGTTTTTT; CDR3aa: CASRSLVAANTGELFF
j_gene: TRBJ1-5; abundance: few; d_gene: -; v_gene: TRBV19; CDR3nt: TGTGCCAGTAGTATAGGGCAATGGGGGCCGACGAATCAGCCCCAGCATTTT; CDR3aa: CASSIGQWGPTNQPQHF
j_gene: TRBJ2-7; abundance: -; d_gene: -; v_gene: TRBV10-2; CDR3nt: TGCGCCAGCAGTGACCCGGGCTACGAGCAGTACTTC; CDR3aa: CASSDPGYEQYF
j_gene: TRBJ2-7; abundance: once; d_gene: -; v_gene: TRBV7-3; CDR3nt: TGTGCCAGCAGCTTAACAAGGGGCTACGAGCAGTACTTC; CDR3aa: CASSLTRGYEQYF
j_gene: TRBJ2-3; abundance: -; d_gene: TRBD2; v_gene: TRBV9; CDR3nt: TGTGCCAGCAGCCCCGGGACTAGCGGGCGGACGAGGGATACGCAGTATTTT; CDR3aa: CASSPGTSGRTRDTQYF
j_gene: TRBJ2-7; abundance: -; d_gene: TRBD1; v_gene: TRBV11-1; CDR3nt: TGTGCCAGCAGCGGAAGGACAGGCCTCGCCTACGAGCAGTACTTC; CDR3aa: CASSGRTGLAYEQYF
j_gene: TRBJ2-1; abundance: -; d_gene: -; v_gene: TRBV5-1; CDR3nt: TGCGCCAGCAGCCCTGGTTGGGGGGACCATGAGCAGTTCTTC; CDR3aa: CASSPGWGDHEQFF
j_gene: TRBJ2-7; abundance: few; d_gene: -; v_gene: TRBV7-6; CDR3nt: TGTGCCAGCAGCTTAGGCCAGGAGGGGTTCAGCGAGCAGTACTTC; CDR3aa: CASSLGQEGFSEQYF
j_gene: TRBJ1-1; abundance: -; d_gene: TRBD1; v_gene: TRBV12-5; CDR3nt: TGTGCTAGTGCCCGGGGCGGGACAGGGGGTTCCCAGGCTTTCTTT; CDR3aa: CASARGGTGGSQAFF
j_gene: TRBJ2-3; abundance: -; d_gene: -; v_gene: TRBV9; CDR3nt: TGTGCCAGCAGCTCATTAAGAACTCCCGCGGATACGCAGTATTTT; CDR3aa: CASSSLRTPADTQYF
j_gene: TRBJ1-6; abundance: once; d_gene: -; v_gene: TRBV7-2; CDR3nt: TGTGCCAGCAGCTTCGGTCTACCTAATTCACCCCTCCACTTT; CDR3aa: CASSFGLPNSPLHF
j_gene: TRBJ2-3; abundance: -; d_gene: -; v_gene: TRBV19; CDR3nt: TGTGCCAGTAGTCATCCGGGAGATACGCAGTATTTT; CDR3aa: CASSHPGDTQYF
j_gene: TRBJ2-7; abundance: -; d_gene: -; v_gene: TRBV21-1; CDR3nt: TGTGCCAGCAGCCTGAGCCGGGACAGGGGAAACGAGCAGTACTTC; CDR3aa: CASSLSRDRGNEQYF
j_gene: TRBJ2-7; abundance: -; d_gene: TRBD1; v_gene: TRBV5-4; CDR3nt: TGTGCCAGCAGTCTACGGGACAGACCAACCTACGAGCAGTACTTC; CDR3aa: CASSLRDRPTYEQYF
j_gene: TRBJ1-4; abundance: -; d_gene: TRBD1; v_gene: TRBV27; CDR3nt: TGTGCCAGCTCGACAGGGACAGGGGTTAATGAAAAACTGTTTTTT; CDR3aa: CASSTGTGVNEKLFF
j_gene: TRBJ2-3; abundance: -; d_gene: TRBD1; v_gene: TRBV5-1; CDR3nt: TGCGCCAGCAGCCGGGACAGGGAAAGCACAGATACGCAGTATTTT; CDR3aa: CASSRDRESTDTQYF
j_gene: TRBJ1-5; abundance: -; d_gene: -; v_gene: TRBV5-8; CDR3nt: TGTGCCAGTTCCCCTGAGCCCAGCAATCAGCCCCAGCATTTT; CDR3aa: CASSPEPSNQPQHF
j_gene: TRBJ2-3; abundance: -; d_gene: -; v_gene: TRBV2; CDR3nt: TGTGCCAGCAGTGAAGATGGGAGCCCACCAGATACGCAGTATTTT; CDR3aa: CASSEDGSPPDTQYF
j_gene: TRBJ2-7; abundance: -; d_gene: -; v_gene: TRBV19; CDR3nt: TGTGCCAGTAGTATAGAACCGCACCGGGACTCGCTGTACTTC; CDR3aa: CASSIEPHRDSLYF
j_gene: TRBJ1-3; abundance: -; d_gene: -; v_gene: TRBV18; CDR3nt: TGTGCCAGCTCACCTTATGTCGCAGATTCCTCTGGAAACACCATATATTTT; CDR3aa: CASSPYVADSSGNTIYF
j_gene: TRBJ1-2; abundance: -; d_gene: -; v_gene: TRBV7-9; CDR3nt: TGTGCCAGCAGCTTCGGACAGCTGGCAGGGAATGGCTACACCTTC; CDR3aa: CASSFGQLAGNGYTF
j_gene: TRBJ2-7; abundance: -; d_gene: -; v_gene: TRBV7-2; CDR3nt: TGTGCCAGCAGCTTATCCGGACAGATTCCATCCTACGAGCAGTACTTC; CDR3aa: CASSLSGQIPSYEQYF
j_gene: TRBJ2-1; abundance: -; d_gene: -; v_gene: TRBV3-1/TRBV3-2; CDR3nt: TGTGCCAGCAGCCAAGATACCGGGGATGAGCAGTTCTTC; CDR3aa: CASSQDTGDEQFF
j_gene: TRBJ2-2; abundance: -; d_gene: -; v_gene: TRBV11-3; CDR3nt: TGTGCCAGCAGCTTAGATAACGGTTCCGGGGAGCTGTTTTTT; CDR3aa: CASSLDNGSGELFF
j_gene: TRBJ1-2; abundance: few; d_gene: -; v_gene: TRBV18; CDR3nt: TGTGCCAGCTCACCAGAGGGGCTAACAGCGGGGGGCTACACCTTC; CDR3aa: CASSPEGLTAGGYTF
j_gene: TRBJ2-1; abundance: -; d_gene: TRBD2; v_gene: TRBV5-1; CDR3nt: TGCGCCAGCGGAACTAGCGGGGGAATCAATGAGCAGTTCTTC; CDR3aa: CASGTSGGINEQFF
j_gene: TRBJ1-1; abundance: -; d_gene: TRBD1; v_gene: TRBV7-9; CDR3nt: TGTGCCAGCAACGAGGGACAGGGAGGTGAAGCTTTCTTT; CDR3aa: CASNEGQGGEAFF
j_gene: TRBJ2-4; abundance: many; d_gene: -; v_gene: TRBV19; CDR3nt: TGTGCCAGTAGTAACAGATATAAAAACATTCAGTACTTC; CDR3aa: CASSNRYKNIQYF
j_gene: TRBJ2-5; abundance: -; d_gene: TRBD2; v_gene: TRBV4-3; CDR3nt: TGCGCCAGCAGCCAAGGGGCCGCGGGAGTTGGGGAGACCCAGTACTTC; CDR3aa: CASSQGAAGVGETQYF
j_gene: TRBJ1-6; abundance: -; d_gene: -; v_gene: TRBV30; CDR3nt: TGTGCCTGGGGATCCAGCTCCTATAATTCACCCCTCCACTTT; CDR3aa: CAWGSSSYNSPLHF
j_gene: TRBJ2-2; abundance: -; d_gene: -; v_gene: TRBV11-2; CDR3nt: TGTGCCAGCAGCTTAGATCTAGGACGGGGAGGAGGCGGGGAGCTGTTTTTT; CDR3aa: CASSLDLGRGGGGELFF
j_gene: TRBJ2-5; abundance: few; d_gene: TRBD1; v_gene: TRBV7-2; CDR3nt: TGTGCCAGCAGCTATAACAGGGGACCAGAGACCCAGTACTTC; CDR3aa: CASSYNRGPETQYF
j_gene: TRBJ1-1; abundance: few; d_gene: -; v_gene: TRBV7-9; CDR3nt: TGTGCCAGCAGCCCTGGAACAGTCCTGAACACTGAAGCTTTCTTT; CDR3aa: CASSPGTVLNTEAFF
j_gene: TRBJ2-7; abundance: few; d_gene: TRBD1; v_gene: TRBV7-9; CDR3nt: TGTGCCAGCAGCTCACAGGGGGGCGAGCAGTACTTC; CDR3aa: CASSSQGGEQYF
j_gene: TRBJ2-3; abundance: -; d_gene: TRBD2; v_gene: TRBV25-1; CDR3nt: TGTGCCAGCAGTGAATTCCAGCGGGGGGCATCCGATACGCAGTATTTT; CDR3aa: CASSEFQRGASDTQYF
j_gene: TRBJ2-2; abundance: once; d_gene: TRBD2; v_gene: TRBV7-3; CDR3nt: TGTGCCAGCAGCCCGGTGGCGGGAGCACACCGGGAGCTGTTTTTT; CDR3aa: CASSPVAGAHRELFF
j_gene: TRBJ2-3; abundance: -; d_gene: TRBD1; v_gene: TRBV5-6; CDR3nt: TGTGCCAGCAAGGGGGCAAAGGATACGCAGTATTTT; CDR3aa: CASKGAKDTQYF
j_gene: TRBJ1-3; abundance: -; d_gene: -; v_gene: TRBV5-6; CDR3nt: TGTGCCAGCAGCGACACAGGGATTCTTTCAGGAAACACCATATATTTT; CDR3aa: CASSDTGILSGNTIYF
j_gene: TRBJ2-1; abundance: -; d_gene: TRBD2; v_gene: TRBV4-3; CDR3nt: TGCGCCAGCAGCCAAGACAGACTAGCGAAATACAATGAGCAGTTCTTC; CDR3aa: CASSQDRLAKYNEQFF
j_gene: TRBJ2-2; abundance: -; d_gene: TRBD2; v_gene: TRBV10-3; CDR3nt: TGTGCCATCAGTGAAGTACTAGCGGGGGTTACCGGGGAGCTGTTTTTT; CDR3aa: CAISEVLAGVTGELFF
j_gene: TRBJ2-3; abundance: -; d_gene: TRBD2; v_gene: TRBV3-1/TRBV3-2; CDR3nt: TGTGCCAGCAGCCTTGGACTAGCGGTACTGACAGATACGCAGTATTTT; CDR3aa: CASSLGLAVLTDTQYF
j_gene: TRBJ2-2; abundance: many; d_gene: TRBD2; v_gene: TRBV4-3; CDR3nt: TGCGCCAGCAGCCCCTGGCTAGCGGGCTACGCGAACACCGGGGAGCTGTTTTTT; CDR3aa: CASSPWLAGYANTGELFF
j_gene: TRBJ2-2; abundance: medium-sized; d_gene: TRBD2; v_gene: TRBV18; CDR3nt: TGTGCCAGCTCACCACTGCCTAGCGGGAGCACCGGGGAGCTGTTTTTT; CDR3aa: CASSPLPSGSTGELFF
j_gene: TRBJ2-7; abundance: -; d_gene: TRBD2; v_gene: TRBV4-2; CDR3nt: TGTGCCAGCAGCCAAGAGGGACTAGTAAACTACGAGCAGTACTTC; CDR3aa: CASSQEGLVNYEQYF
j_gene: TRBJ2-4; abundance: -; d_gene: -; v_gene: TRBV2; CDR3nt: TGTGCCAGTGGGGAGAGGCTAGCCAAAAACATTCAGTACTTC; CDR3aa: CASGERLAKNIQYF
j_gene: TRBJ2-4; abundance: -; d_gene: -; v_gene: TRBV18; CDR3nt: TGTGCCAGCTCACCACCGGCCCGGAGAAACATTCAGTACTTC; CDR3aa: CASSPPARRNIQYF
j_gene: TRBJ2-3; abundance: -; d_gene: TRBD1; v_gene: TRBV23-1; CDR3nt: TGCGCCAGCAGTCCCCAGGGACAGGCCTGCACAGATACGCAGTATTTT; CDR3aa: CASSPQGQACTDTQYF
j_gene: TRBJ2-1; abundance: -; d_gene: -; v_gene: TRBV19; CDR3nt: TGTGCCAGTAGTGCAAGACCGGCGTTTGTGGAGAATGAGCAGTTCTTC; CDR3aa: CASSARPAFVENEQFF
j_gene: TRBJ2-2; abundance: few; d_gene: TRBD1; v_gene: TRBV5-8; CDR3nt: TGTGCCAGCAGCAAAGGACAGGGTGGAAACACCGGGGAGCTGTTTTTT; CDR3aa: CASSKGQGGNTGELFF
j_gene: TRBJ1-1; abundance: -; d_gene: -; v_gene: TRBV19; CDR3nt: TGTGCCAGTACTAATCGGCCCGGGAGGATGACTGAAGCTTTCTTT; CDR3aa: CASTNRPGRMTEAFF
j_gene: TRBJ2-7; abundance: -; d_gene: TRBD1; v_gene: TRBV9; CDR3nt: TGTGCCAGCAGCGAAGACAGGGGGGAAACCTACGAGCAGTACTTC; CDR3aa: CASSEDRGETYEQYF
j_gene: TRBJ1-2; abundance: -; d_gene: -; v_gene: TRBV5-4; CDR3nt: TGTGCCAGCAGCTTGGCGACAGAAAGCGATGGCTACACCTTC; CDR3aa: CASSLATESDGYTF